This T cell receptor beta chain appears in the sequencing data of a study of blood T cell repertoires in COVID-19 (dated by TCRdb to about 2020). Broadly, across the study: Collaborator samples came from the United States, Italy and Spain and covered acute and convalescent phases of COVID-19. Samples came from the ongoing ImmuneRACE study (first 160 participants) plus 1,254 subjects from 6 global collaborators. A freely available public database, intended as a resource for researchers studying the immune response to SARS-CoV-2, is where the repertoires were released. The sample metadata nearly always contained a de-identified subject ID, COVID-19 status, age in years and sex. Subjects who had been exposed to COVID-19, were actively infected with it, or had recovered from it provided the deeply sampled blood TCRbeta repertoires that made up the dataset. Where HLA class I and class II types were available, the types were taken from metadata supplied by the sample provider, not from assay-based typing. The material from the prospective study consisted of cDNA or gDNA derived from T cells, B-cell-depleted T cells, or PBMCs.

Samples from volunteer blood donors who had recovered from COVID-19 were contributed by a second Seattle source. Collaborating institutions collected whole blood in K2EDTA tubes following their own protocols. Collaborator samples were shipped for TCRbeta analysis as frozen whole blood, isolated PBMCs, or DNA extracted from either sample type. V gives up 0 bases and J gives up 2 bases, and the segment between their germline ends measures 8 bases. From its cysteine to its phenylalanine, the CDR3 spans 14 amino acids. The DNA shown is the 42-base CDR3, in frame from base 1. CDR1 and CDR2, per the germline V gene, are MGHRA and YSYEKL. Overall study outcomes, separate from this receptor: Clinical and demographic metadata were provided uncurated, with the amount varying by source and participant.

TCRbeta CDR3 regions were amplified from genomic DNA by means of the immunoSEQ Assay, a bias-controlled multiplex PCR. The published analysis was carried out like this. The number of nucleated cells in each sample was estimated from the amplification of reference gene primers within the assay. To quantify the absolute abundance of each unique TCRbeta CDR3 rearrangement, sequence reads were collapsed and filtered. For each sample, productive Simpson clonality was calculated by taking the square root of Simpson's diversity index across productive rearrangements. As stored in TCRdb, this immuneACCESS dataset retains in-frame rearrangements with V and J assigned. A fraction of the clones does not appear; measured against another copy, unresolved V genes explain less than half of the discrepancy, and the remainder lacks a known reason. The V and J calls and the clone size are those of that table, but D and trimming were determined from the DNA. This sample comprises 200,000 to 300,000 clones, 87% of them detected only once. The ten most abundant clones make up about 7% of the sample.

A remark on this clone: Its recognized antigen is unknown. No much larger clone is present one base from it, and per-base qualities are unavailable.

This chain is built from TRBV4-1 and TRBJ2-7, with TRBD1 perhaps the D gene, on 6 matching bases. The sequenced material came from peripheral blood. The receptor was isolated from a man aged 60-69 years who had recovered from COVID-19. The CDR3 has the sequence CASSQEQGPYEQYF. The nucleotide sequence is given as TGCGCCAGCAGCCAAGAACAGGGCCCCTACGAGCAGTACTTC.